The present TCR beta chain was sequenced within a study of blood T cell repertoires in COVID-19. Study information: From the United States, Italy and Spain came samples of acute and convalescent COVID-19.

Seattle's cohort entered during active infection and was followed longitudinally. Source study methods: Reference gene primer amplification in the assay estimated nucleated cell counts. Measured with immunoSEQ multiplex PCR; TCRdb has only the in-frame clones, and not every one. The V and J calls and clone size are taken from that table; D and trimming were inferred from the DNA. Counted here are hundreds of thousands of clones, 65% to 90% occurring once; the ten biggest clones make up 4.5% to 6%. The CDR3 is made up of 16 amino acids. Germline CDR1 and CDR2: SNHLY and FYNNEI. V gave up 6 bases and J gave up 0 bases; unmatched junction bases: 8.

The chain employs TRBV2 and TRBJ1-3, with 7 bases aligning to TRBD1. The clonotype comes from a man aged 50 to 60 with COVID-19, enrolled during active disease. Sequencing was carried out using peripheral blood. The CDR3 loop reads CASRRDSGSSGNTIYF. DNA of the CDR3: TGTGCCAGCAGGAGGGACAGCGGGAGCTCTGGAAACACCATATATTTT.